A selection of T cell receptor beta chains follows, all from one sample in a study of T cell responses to AZD1222 COVID-19 vaccine. Method: immunoSEQ multiplex PCR; TCRdb's copy keeps in-frame clones and lacks some. The table has roughly 150,000 clones, more than 75% seen once. The input for sequencing was peripheral blood, taken 28 days after the second AZD1222 dose. These receptor sequences come from an adult who received the AZD1222 COVID-19 vaccine. Each CDR3 is given with its conserved first and last residue. The D gene is left open where the match is weak. Expanded clones get a size class; other rows say once, few or many, or leave the size out.

d_call,cdr3_length,j_call,clone_size,v_call,cdr3_aa,cdr3_nt
TRBD1,15,TRBJ1-6,.,TRBV6-5,CASSYSRTGDSPLHF,TGTGCCAGCAGTTACTCCCGGACAGGGGACTCACCCCTCCACTTT
.,14,TRBJ2-7,.,TRBV6-5,CASSYTSNSYEQYF,TGTGCCAGCAGTTATACTAGCAATTCCTACGAGCAGTACTTC
.,14,TRBJ2-5,.,TRBV7-8,CASSPLGAGETQYF,TGTGCCAGCAGCCCTCTAGGGGCCGGGGAGACCCAGTACTTC
.,17,TRBJ1-1,.,TRBV7-9,CASSLAGFHGLNTEAFF,TGTGCCAGCAGCTTAGCCGGCTTTCACGGGTTGAACACTGAAGCTTTCTTT
.,14,TRBJ1-2,.,TRBV7-9,CASSLLLGDFGYTF,TGTGCCAGCAGCTTACTTTTGGGGGACTTTGGCTACACCTTC
.,15,TRBJ1-4,.,TRBV7-9,CASSLLTSTNEKLFF,TGTGCCAGCAGCTTATTGACATCAACTAATGAAAAACTGTTTTTT
.,16,TRBJ1-5,.,TRBV6-2/TRBV6-3,CASSYSNPRAGQPQHF,TGTGCCAGCAGTTACTCGAATCCCAGGGCTGGTCAGCCCCAGCATTTT
.,13,TRBJ2-5,.,TRBV19,CASSRASRETQYF,TGTGCCAGTAGTCGAGCTAGCAGAGAGACCCAGTACTTC
TRBD1,14,TRBJ1-6,.,TRBV9,CASSVGDSWSPLHF,TGTGCCAGCAGCGTAGGGGACAGCTGGTCACCCCTCCACTTT
TRBD2,15,TRBJ2-7,.,TRBV11-1,CASSLEASGSYEQYF,TGTGCCAGCAGCTTAGAGGCTAGCGGGAGCTACGAGCAGTACTTC
.,13,TRBJ1-1,.,TRBV11-2,CASTSRFNTEAFF,TGTGCCAGCACCTCCCGGTTCAACACTGAAGCTTTCTTT
TRBD2,15,TRBJ2-3,.,TRBV3-1/TRBV3-2,CASSQASGSANTQYF,TGTGCCAGCAGCCAAGCTAGCGGGAGTGCAAATACGCAGTATTTT
.,15,TRBJ2-1,.,TRBV7-2,CASSSGMSSYNEQFF,TGTGCCAGCAGCTCCGGGATGAGCTCCTACAATGAGCAGTTCTTC
.,15,TRBJ1-2,.,TRBV7-2,CASSLVPSSNYGYTF,TGTGCCAGCAGCTTAGTTCCCAGCTCTAACTATGGCTACACCTTC
TRBD1,19,TRBJ1-3,.,TRBV10-3,CAISERLATGMPSGNTIYF,TGTGCCATCAGTGAGCGATTAGCGACAGGGATGCCCTCTGGAAACACCATATATTTT
TRBD1,16,TRBJ2-1,.,TRBV7-3,CASSPPSGQGYNEQFF,TGTGCCAGCAGCCCTCCCTCGGGACAGGGGTACAATGAGCAGTTCTTC
.,14,TRBJ1-2,.,TRBV15,CATSRDYANYGYTF,TGTGCCACCAGCAGAGATTACGCTAACTATGGCTACACCTTC
.,17,TRBJ2-5,.,TRBV15,CATSRDPMGKDQETQYF,TGTGCCACCAGCAGAGACCCCATGGGGAAAGACCAAGAGACCCAGTACTTC
TRBD2,15,TRBJ2-7,.,TRBV28,CASSPASGNSYEQYF,TGTGCCAGCAGTCCGGCTAGCGGGAATTCCTACGAGCAGTACTTC
TRBD2,17,TRBJ2-2,.,TRBV5-6,CASSPVGRGPNTGELFF,TGTGCCAGCAGCCCGGTAGGGAGGGGACCGAACACCGGGGAGCTGTTTTTT
.,15,TRBJ2-1,.,TRBV4-3,CASSQDQEGPREQFF,TGCGCCAGCAGCCAAGATCAGGAGGGGCCCAGGGAGCAGTTCTTC
.,11,TRBJ1-2,.,TRBV3-1/TRBV3-2,CASSHAGFYTF,TGTGCCAGCAGCCACGCAGGGTTTTACACCTTC
TRBD1,16,TRBJ2-1,.,TRBV5-1,CASSLVAGTGYNEQFF,TGCGCCAGCAGCTTGGTGGCCGGGACAGGCTACAATGAGCAGTTCTTC
.,14,TRBJ2-7,.,TRBV3-1/TRBV3-2,CASSQDRGGYEQYF,TGTGCCAGCAGCCAAGATAGGGGGGGCTACGAGCAGTACTTC
.,14,TRBJ2-5,.,TRBV6-5,CASSTGDGQETQYF,TGTGCCAGCAGTACCGGAGACGGCCAAGAGACCCAGTACTTC
.,16,TRBJ1-2,.,TRBV18,CASSRQLGTPTDGYTF,TGTGCCAGCTCCCGACAACTCGGGACACCAACCGATGGCTACACCTTC
TRBD2,16,TRBJ2-1,.,TRBV27,CASSAVAGGGIGEQFF,TGTGCCAGCAGTGCCGTAGCGGGAGGGGGGATTGGGGAGCAGTTCTTC
.,12,TRBJ2-7,.,TRBV2,CASRADEYEQYF,TGTGCCAGCAGAGCGGACGAGTACGAGCAGTACTTC
.,14,TRBJ1-1,many,TRBV7-9,CASSSRQENTEAFF,TGTGCCAGCAGCTCCAGACAGGAGAACACTGAAGCTTTCTTT
.,12,TRBJ2-1,.,TRBV28,CASSGSVREQFF,TGTGCCAGCAGTGGTAGCGTTCGGGAGCAGTTCTTC
.,15,TRBJ1-5,once,TRBV4-1,CASSQVMGGDQPQHF,TGCGCCAGCAGCCAGGTTATGGGGGGGGATCAGCCCCAGCATTTT
.,16,TRBJ2-3,once,TRBV11-2,CASRPSDRDRVDTQYF,TGTGCCAGCAGACCATCTGACCGCGATCGCGTGGATACGCAGTATTTT
TRBD1,12,TRBJ2-7,.,TRBV24-1,CATPLGQYEQYF,TGTGCCACCCCCTTGGGACAGTACGAGCAGTACTTC
.,14,TRBJ2-7,.,TRBV7-9,CASSPLAGEYEQYF,TGTGCCAGCAGCCCTTTGGCGGGCGAGTACGAGCAGTACTTC
.,15,TRBJ1-2,.,TRBV7-2,CASSLVDVGSYGYTF,TGTGCCAGCAGCTTAGTCGACGTGGGGTCCTATGGCTACACCTTC
.,13,TRBJ2-7,.,TRBV2,CASRGVGGEEQYF,TGTGCCAGCAGGGGAGTGGGGGGTGAAGAGCAGTACTTC
.,14,TRBJ2-5,.,TRBV18,CASSPPGLLETQYF,TGTGCCAGCTCACCACCGGGACTCCTAGAGACCCAGTACTTC
.,16,TRBJ1-5,.,TRBV5-1,CASSLGDFGGNQPQHF,TGCGCCAGCAGCTTGGGGGATTTTGGAGGCAATCAGCCCCAGCATTTT
.,14,TRBJ2-1,.,TRBV10-3,CAIAPARTYNEQFF,TGTGCCATCGCCCCCGCAAGGACCTACAATGAGCAGTTCTTC
TRBD1,13,TRBJ1-1,.,TRBV7-2,CASSGAGGTEAFF,TGTGCCAGCAGCGGCGCAGGGGGCACTGAAGCTTTCTTT
.,12,TRBJ1-6,.,TRBV30,CAWSAYNSPLHF,TGTGCCTGGAGCGCGTATAATTCACCCCTCCACTTT
.,14,TRBJ1-2,.,TRBV30,CAWAGDRGGSGYTF,TGTGCCTGGGCCGGGGACCGCGGGGGCAGTGGCTACACCTTC
.,15,TRBJ1-5,.,TRBV6-5,CASTFWGEGNQPQHF,TGTGCCAGCACCTTTTGGGGGGAAGGCAATCAGCCCCAGCATTTT
TRBD1,14,TRBJ2-5,.,TRBV5-1,CASSFGQGEETQYF,TGCGCCAGCAGCTTCGGACAGGGAGAAGAGACCCAGTACTTC
TRBD1,13,TRBJ1-2,.,TRBV28,CASSTIQGSGWTF,TGTGCCAGCAGTACGATACAGGGGAGCGGGTGGACCTTC
.,14,TRBJ2-3,.,TRBV18,CASSPGGVTDTQYF,TGTGCCAGCTCACCGGGGGGTGTCACAGATACGCAGTATTTT
.,14,TRBJ2-3,.,TRBV3-1/TRBV3-2,CASSPIPTGGTQYF,TGTGCCAGCAGCCCGATCCCGACCGGAGGTACGCAGTATTTT
TRBD1,14,TRBJ1-2,.,TRBV5-1,CASSGGTGRYGYTF,TGCGCCAGCAGCGGGGGGACAGGGCGATATGGCTACACCTTC